This T cell receptor (beta chain) appears in the sequencing data of a study of T-cell reconstitution after alpha-beta-depleted transplantation in children. Study findings and constraints: For some patients, TCRbeta diversity was high at day 60 because of recipient T cells and thymic progenitors that survived.

Using unique molecular identifiers, the investigators prepared the TCRbeta library. TCRdb used MiXCR to reprocess the PCR reads, holding one entry per CDR3 protein. The sample carries roughly 500,000 distinct CDR3 sequences, about 10% recorded once. Trimming cost V 6 bases and J 2 bases; bases outside gene matches: 15. Germline loops: CDR1 DFQATT, CDR2 SNEGSKA (reference sequence). There are 19 residues in the CDR3. The sample holds a few counts of this clonotype. Its antigen is unknown. The TCR comes from a child aged 2-15 years with inherited bone marrow failure, due to receive a stem cell transplant. The input for sequencing was PBMCs, taken before TCRalphabeta/CD19-depleted stem cell transplant. The chain couples TRBV20-1 to TRBJ2-2; 13 bases line up with TRBD2. The CDR3 sequence: CSASRTSGSPQINTGELFF. The CDR3, as DNA: TGCAGTGCCAGTCGGACTAGCGGGAGTCCACAGATTAACACCGGGGAGCTGTTTTTT.